These 14 T cell receptor beta chains were sequenced from one sample in a study of control samples from healthy donors and cancer patients. Method: immunoSEQ multiplex PCR; TCRdb's copy keeps in-frame clones and lacks some. Of 100,000 or so clones listed, roughly 90% are singletons. Material: blood. Receptors originate from a man between 25 and 39 years old in good health.

The chain combines TRBV4-2 with TRBJ2-3; D not certain. CDR3 length equals 13 residues. Germline V gene data show CDR1 as LGHNA and CDR2 as YNFKEQ. Trimming stripped 2 bases from V and 5 bases from J, with 8 bases between. This chain's CDR3 is CASSQTALDTQYF. The CDR3 coding sequence is TGTGCCAGCAGCCAAACCGCCCTAGATACGCAGTATTTT.

The chain has TRBV29-1 and TRBJ2-1; TRBD2 matches at 11 bases. The CDR3 covers 13 residues. Per germline, CDR1 SQVTM and CDR2 ANQGSEA. The CDR3: CISRLAGYNEQFF. CDR3 DNA sequence: TGCATATCAAGACTAGCGGGGTACAATGAGCAGTTCTTC.

This clone was picked up one time. Other nucleotide sequences in the sample specify the same CDR3. The chain combines TRBV2 with TRBJ1-3, with 8 bases aligning to TRBD1. CDR1 SNHLY and CDR2 FYNNEI come from the germline V gene. This CDR3 region has 15 residues. V lost 5 bases and J lost 3; bases outside the gene matches: 6. CDR3 DNA: TGTGCCAGCAGTCGCGACAGGGGAAGTGGAAACACCATATATTTT. It yields the protein CASSRDRGSGNTIYF. Looking up the rest from reference TRBV2 and TRBJ1-3 gives the full variable domain: EPEVTQTPSHQVTQMGQEVILRCVPISNHLYFYWYRQILGQKVEFLVSFYNNEISEKSEIFDDQFSVERPDGSNFTLKIRSTKLEDSAMYFCASSRDRGSGNTIYFGEGSWLTVV.

The rearrangement uses TRBV5-8 and TRBJ1-2; 8 bases fit TRBD1. V dropped 3 bases and J dropped 7; count of bases not matched to a gene: 5. This CDR3 is built from 13 residues. Germline V gene sequence: CDR1 SGHTS, CDR2 YDEGEE. CDR3 in amino acids: CASSSDRVGGYTF. The CDR3, as DNA: TGTGCCAGCAGCTCGGACAGGGTCGGTGGCTACACCTTC.

This chain uses TRBV27 with TRBJ2-7; possibly TRBD2 for D (6 bases). Trimming cost V 3 bases and J 7 bases, with 13 bases left between them. The V gene's germline CDR1 is MNHEY and CDR2 SMNVEV (reference sequence). The CDR3 consists of 13 residues. The CDR3 reads CASSFGGEAEQYF. The DNA for the CDR3 is TGTGCCAGCAGTTTCGGGGGAGAGGCTGAGCAGTACTTC.

The chain recombines TRBV7-8 with TRBJ2-3; TRBD2 is a possible D gene (6 bases). Germline CDR1 is SGHVS and CDR2 is FQNEAQ. The CDR3 is 17 residues long. The V end lost 1 base, the J end lost 1 base, and 15 bases lay between the germline ends. DNA of the CDR3: TGTGCCAGCAGCTTAGGCCCACCCGGCGGGGGCACAGATACGCAGTATTTT. Its translation: CASSLGPPGGGTDTQYF.

This sequence joins TRBV2 and TRBJ2-5, with D possibly matching TRBD2 (6 bases). This CDR3 has 16 amino acids. From germline, CDR1 is SNHLY and CDR2 FYNNEI. V shed 0 bases and J shed 3 bases, with 14 bases lying between them. The CDR3 here is CASSEAAGGREETQYF. The CDR3 DNA reads as TGTGCCAGCAGTGAAGCCGCCGGGGGAAGGGAAGAGACCCAGTACTTC.

The chain links TRBV7-9 to TRBJ1-5, with D maybe TRBD1 (5 bases). CDR3 size: 12 residues. CDR1 and CDR2 from the germline V gene are SEHNR and FQNEAQ (reference sequence). The V and J ends lost 6 bases and 7 bases respectively, with 10 bases between them. This chain's CDR3 is CASSSGGQPQHF. The CDR3 bases are TGTGCCAGCAGTTCGGGGGGACAGCCCCAGCATTTT. Full variable domain (outside the CDR3, taken from reference TRBV7-9 and TRBJ1-5): DTGVSQNPRHKITKRGQNVTFRCDPISEHNRLYWYRQTLGQGPEFLTYFQNEAQLEKSRLLSDRFSAERPKGSFSTLEIQRTEQGDSAMYLCASSSGGQPQHFGDGTRLSIL.

As concerns this clone: The junction shows a germline mismatch at one end, possibly a read error. The rearrangement uses TRBV11-2 and TRBJ2-1, with 7 positions matching TRBD1. This CDR3 is built from 12 residues. The germline CDR1 and CDR2 sequences are SGHAT and FQNNGV. The CDR3 bases are TGTGCCAGCAGCTTAGACCCGGGACAGTACCTCTTC. Its translation: CASSLDPGQYLF. Using reference TRBV11-2 and TRBJ2-1 for the parts outside the CDR3, the full variable domain is EAGVAQSPRYKIIEKRQSVAFWCNPISGHATLYWYQQILGQGPKLLIQFQNNGVVDDSQLPKDRFSAERLKGVDSTLKIQPAKLEDSAVYLCASSLDPGQYLFGPGTRLTVL.

This clone was seen just once. V usage is TRBV27 and J usage is TRBJ2-7; TRBD2 matches 13 bases. Germline loops: CDR1 MNHEY, CDR2 SMNVEV (reference sequence). After removal of 5 bases from V and 6 bases from J, the junction contained 7 bases not matched to a gene. The length of the CDR3 is 15 residues. The CDR3 here is CASSPGLAGFSEQYV. In DNA form, the CDR3 reads TGTGCCAGCAGTCCGGGACTAGCGGGGTTCTCCGAGCAGTACGTC.

V is TRBV30 and J is TRBJ2-1; 12 nucleotides align to TRBD2. V shed 0 bases, J shed 7 bases, and the junction held 4 bases outside the gene matches. CDR3 length: 15 amino acids. Germline V CDR1 and CDR2: GTSNPN, SVGIG (reference sequence). CDR3 DNA sequence: TGTGCCTGGAGTGTAGGACTAGCGGGGCCGAATGAGCAGTTCTTC. It yields the protein CAWSVGLAGPNEQFF.

The chain employs TRBV6-5 and TRBJ2-7; TRBD1 is a possible D gene (5 bases). The germline V and J ends were trimmed by 0 bases and 3 bases, with 15 bases remaining between them. The germline CDR1 and CDR2 sequences are MNHEY and SVGAGI. The CDR3 runs 16 residues. This CDR3 is CASSYSILRTIYEQYF. DNA for the CDR3: TGTGCCAGCAGTTACTCTATTTTACGGACAATCTACGAGCAGTACTTC.

The V gene is TRBV19, the J gene TRBJ2-3; D uncertain. V was shortened by 3 bases and J by 2 bases, with 12 bases between the two germline ends. CDR3 length equals 15 residues. Looked up from germline, CDR1 is LNHDA and CDR2 is SQIVND (reference sequence). CDR3 in DNA: TGTGCCAGTAGTATGGGCCTGGGGTCCACAGATACGCAGTATTTT. Translating it yields CASSMGLGSTDTQYF.

The CDR3 coding sequence is TGCGCCAGCACCAAAATGGGAGGGGAGGCTGGAAACACCATATATTTT. Protein product: CASTKMGGEAGNTIYF. The rearrangement uses TRBV5-1 and TRBJ1-3; weak D call: TRBD1 (5 bases). The CDR3 totals 16 residues. V gave up 6 bases and J gave up 2 bases, with 18 bases separating them. Looked up from germline, CDR1 is SGHRS and CDR2 is YFSETQ. Looking up the rest from reference TRBV5-1 and TRBJ1-3 gives the full variable domain: KAGVTQTPRYLIKTRGQQVTLSCSPISGHRSVSWYQQTPGQGLQFLFEYFSETQRNKGNFPGRFSGRQFSNSRSEMNVSTLELGDSALYLCASTKMGGEAGNTIYFGEGSWLTVV.